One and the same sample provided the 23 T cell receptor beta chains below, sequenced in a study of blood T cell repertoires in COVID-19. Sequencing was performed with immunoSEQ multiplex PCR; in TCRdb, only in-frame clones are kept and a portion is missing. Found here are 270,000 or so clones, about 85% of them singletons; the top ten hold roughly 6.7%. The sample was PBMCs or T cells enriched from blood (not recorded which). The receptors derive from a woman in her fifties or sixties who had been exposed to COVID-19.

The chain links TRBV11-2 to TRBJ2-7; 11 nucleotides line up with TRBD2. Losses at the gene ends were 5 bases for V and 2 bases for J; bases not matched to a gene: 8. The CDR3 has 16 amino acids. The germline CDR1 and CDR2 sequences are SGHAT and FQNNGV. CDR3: CASSIRRSGGAYEQYF. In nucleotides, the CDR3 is TGTGCCAGCAGCATCAGACGTAGCGGGGGGGCCTACGAGCAGTACTTC.

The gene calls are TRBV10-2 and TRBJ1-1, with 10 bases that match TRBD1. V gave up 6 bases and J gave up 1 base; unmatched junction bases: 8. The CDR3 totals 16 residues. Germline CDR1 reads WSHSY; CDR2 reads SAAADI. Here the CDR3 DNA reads TGCGCCAGCAGGACCGGGACAGGGGTTAAGAACACTGAAGCTTTCTTT. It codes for CASRTGTGVKNTEAFF.

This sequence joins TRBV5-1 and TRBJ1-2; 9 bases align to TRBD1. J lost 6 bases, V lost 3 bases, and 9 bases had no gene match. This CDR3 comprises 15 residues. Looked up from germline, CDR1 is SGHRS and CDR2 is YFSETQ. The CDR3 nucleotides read TGCGCCAGCAGCTCTCCGGGACAGGGACTGGATGGCTACACCTTC. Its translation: CASSSPGQGLDGYTF.

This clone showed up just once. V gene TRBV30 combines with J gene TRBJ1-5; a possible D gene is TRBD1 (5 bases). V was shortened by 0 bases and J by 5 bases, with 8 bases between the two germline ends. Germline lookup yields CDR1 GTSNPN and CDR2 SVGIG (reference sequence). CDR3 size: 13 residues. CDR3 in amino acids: CAWSVRGDQPQHF. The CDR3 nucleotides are TGTGCCTGGAGTGTACGGGGGGATCAGCCCCAGCATTTT.

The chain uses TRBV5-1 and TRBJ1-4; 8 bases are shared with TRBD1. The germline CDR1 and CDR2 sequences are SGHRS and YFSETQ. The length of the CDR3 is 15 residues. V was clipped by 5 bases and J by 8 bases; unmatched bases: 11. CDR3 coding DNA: TGCGCCAGCAGTTCCCAGGGGGCTCAGTCCGAAAAACTGTTTTTT. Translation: CASSSQGAQSEKLFF.

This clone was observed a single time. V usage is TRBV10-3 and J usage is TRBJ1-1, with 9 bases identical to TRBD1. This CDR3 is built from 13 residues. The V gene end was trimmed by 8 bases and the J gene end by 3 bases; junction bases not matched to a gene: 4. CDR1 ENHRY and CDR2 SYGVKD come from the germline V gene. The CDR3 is CAIRTGEDTEAFF. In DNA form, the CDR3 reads TGTGCCATCCGGACAGGGGAGGACACTGAAGCTTTCTTT.

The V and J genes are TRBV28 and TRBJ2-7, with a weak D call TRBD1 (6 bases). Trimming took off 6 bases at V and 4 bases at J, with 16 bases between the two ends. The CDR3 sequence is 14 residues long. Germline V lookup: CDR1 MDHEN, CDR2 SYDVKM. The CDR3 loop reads CASSSTGWGYEQYF. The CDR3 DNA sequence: TGTGCCAGCAGCTCGACAGGTTGGGGTTACGAGCAGTACTTC.

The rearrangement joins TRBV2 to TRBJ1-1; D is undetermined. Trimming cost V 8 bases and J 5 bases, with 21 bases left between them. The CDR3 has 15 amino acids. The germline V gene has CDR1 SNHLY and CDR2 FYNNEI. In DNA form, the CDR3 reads TGTGCCAGCGGTACGGGGAGGACGATTGGTACTGAAGCTTTCTTT. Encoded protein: CASGTGRTIGTEAFF. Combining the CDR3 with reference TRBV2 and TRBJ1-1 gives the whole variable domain EPEVTQTPSHQVTQMGQEVILRCVPISNHLYFYWYRQILGQKVEFLVSFYNNEISEKSEIFDDQFSVERPDGSNFTLKIRSTKLEDSAMYFCASGTGRTIGTEAFFGQGTRLTVV.

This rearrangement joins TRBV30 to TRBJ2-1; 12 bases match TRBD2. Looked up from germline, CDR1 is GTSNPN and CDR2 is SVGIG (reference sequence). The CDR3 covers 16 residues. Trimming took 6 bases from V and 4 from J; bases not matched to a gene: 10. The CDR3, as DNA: TGTGCCTGTCTAGCGGGGGGGGCGATCCCGTACAATGAGCAGTTCTTC. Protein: CACLAGGAIPYNEQFF.

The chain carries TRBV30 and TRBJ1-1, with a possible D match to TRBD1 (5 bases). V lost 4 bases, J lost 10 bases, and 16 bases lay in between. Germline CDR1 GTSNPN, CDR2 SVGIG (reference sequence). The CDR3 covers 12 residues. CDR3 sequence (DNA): TGTGCCTGGACCAACCTGGGGGGGAGAGCTTTCTTT. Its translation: CAWTNLGGRAFF.

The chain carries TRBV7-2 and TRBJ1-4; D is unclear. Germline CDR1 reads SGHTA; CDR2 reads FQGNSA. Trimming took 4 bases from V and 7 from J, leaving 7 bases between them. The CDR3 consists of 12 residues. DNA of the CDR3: TGTGCCAGCAGCTCGCGGGGTGAAAAACTGTTTTTT. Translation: CASSSRGEKLFF. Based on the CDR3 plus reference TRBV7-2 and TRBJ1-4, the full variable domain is GAGVSQSPSNKVTEKGKDVELRCDPISGHTALYWYRQSLGQGLEFLIYFQGNSAPDKSGLPSDRFSAERTGGSVSTLTIQRTQQEDSAVYLCASSSRGEKLFFGSGTQLSVL.

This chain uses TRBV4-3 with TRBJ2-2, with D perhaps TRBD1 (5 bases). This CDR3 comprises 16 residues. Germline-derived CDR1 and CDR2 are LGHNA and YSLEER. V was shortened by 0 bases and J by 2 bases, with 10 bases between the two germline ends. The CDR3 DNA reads TGCGCCAGCAGCCAAGATCTTAGGACAAACACCGGGGAGCTGTTTTTT. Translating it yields CASSQDLRTNTGELFF.

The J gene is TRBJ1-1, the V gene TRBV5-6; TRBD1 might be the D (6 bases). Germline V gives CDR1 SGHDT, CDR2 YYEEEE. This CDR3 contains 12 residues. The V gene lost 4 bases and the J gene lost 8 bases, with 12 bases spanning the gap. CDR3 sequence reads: CASSPPGGEAFF. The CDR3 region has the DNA TGTGCCAGCAGCCCCCCGGGGGGCGAAGCTTTCTTT.

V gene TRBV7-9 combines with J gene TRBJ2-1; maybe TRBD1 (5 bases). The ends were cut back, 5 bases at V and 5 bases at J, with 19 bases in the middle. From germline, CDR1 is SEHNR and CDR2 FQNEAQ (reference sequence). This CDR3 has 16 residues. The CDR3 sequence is CASSPRTHLPHNEQFF. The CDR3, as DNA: TGTGCCAGCAGCCCCCGGACACACCTACCCCACAATGAGCAGTTCTTC.

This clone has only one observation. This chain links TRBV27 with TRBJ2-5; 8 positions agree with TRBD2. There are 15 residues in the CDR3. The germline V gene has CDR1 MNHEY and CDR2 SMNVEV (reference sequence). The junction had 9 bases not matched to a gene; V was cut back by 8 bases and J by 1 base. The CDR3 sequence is CASGKAGDFQETQYF. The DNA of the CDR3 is TGTGCCAGCGGTAAAGCGGGGGACTTCCAAGAGACCCAGTACTTC.

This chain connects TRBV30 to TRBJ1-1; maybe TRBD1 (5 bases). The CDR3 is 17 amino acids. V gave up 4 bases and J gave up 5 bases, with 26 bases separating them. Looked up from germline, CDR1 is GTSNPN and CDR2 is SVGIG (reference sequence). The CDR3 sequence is CAWIWGGISDRKTEAFF. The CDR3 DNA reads TGTGCCTGGATATGGGGGGGGATCTCAGATAGAAAAACTGAAGCTTTCTTT.

The CDR3 loop reads CASTLDRGPGNEQFF. CDR3 coding DNA: TGTGCCAGCACTCTAGACAGGGGCCCTGGCAATGAGCAGTTCTTC. The chain joins TRBV6-5 to TRBJ2-1, with 8 bases identical to TRBD1. Trimming took 7 bases from V and 6 from J; bases not matched to a gene: 11. The germline CDR1 and CDR2 sequences are MNHEY and SVGAGI. The CDR3 length is 15 residues.

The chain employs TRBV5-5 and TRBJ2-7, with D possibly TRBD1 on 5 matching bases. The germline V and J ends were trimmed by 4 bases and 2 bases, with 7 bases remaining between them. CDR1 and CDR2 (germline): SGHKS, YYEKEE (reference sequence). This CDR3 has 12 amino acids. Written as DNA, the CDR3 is TGTGCCAGCAGCCCCAGGGCCTACGAGCAGTACTTC. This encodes CASSPRAYEQYF. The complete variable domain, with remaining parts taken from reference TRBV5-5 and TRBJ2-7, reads DAGVTQSPTHLIKTRGQQVTLRCSPISGHKSVSWYQQVLGQGPQFIFQYYEKEERGRGNFPDRFSARQFPNYSSELNVNALLLGDSALYLCASSPRAYEQYFGPGTRLTVT.

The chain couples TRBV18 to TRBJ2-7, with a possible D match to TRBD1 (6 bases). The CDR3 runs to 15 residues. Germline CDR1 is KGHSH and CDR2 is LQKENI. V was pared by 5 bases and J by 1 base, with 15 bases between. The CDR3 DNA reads TGTGCCAGCTCAACCTACAGGGCCGGATCCTACGAGCAGTACTTC. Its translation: CASSTYRAGSYEQYF.

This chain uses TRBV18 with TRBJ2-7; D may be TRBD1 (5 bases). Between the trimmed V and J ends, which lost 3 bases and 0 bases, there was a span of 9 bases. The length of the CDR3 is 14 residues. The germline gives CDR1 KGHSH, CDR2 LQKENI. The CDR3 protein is CASSPRQGSYEQYF. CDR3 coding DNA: TGTGCCAGCTCACCGCGGCAGGGCTCCTACGAGCAGTACTTC. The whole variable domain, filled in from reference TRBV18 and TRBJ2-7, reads NAGVMQNPRHLVRRRGQEARLRCSPMKGHSHVYWYRQLPEEGLKFMVYLQKENIIDESGMPKERFSAEFPKEGPSILRIQQVVRGDSAAYFCASSPRQGSYEQYFGPGTRLTVT.

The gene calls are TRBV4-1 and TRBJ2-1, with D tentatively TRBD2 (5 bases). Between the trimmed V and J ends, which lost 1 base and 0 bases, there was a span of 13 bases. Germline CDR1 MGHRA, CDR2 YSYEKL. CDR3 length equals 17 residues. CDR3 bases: TGCGCCAGCAGCCAAGGATCCGGTGGGAGCTCCTACAATGAGCAGTTCTTC. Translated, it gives CASSQGSGGSSYNEQFF.

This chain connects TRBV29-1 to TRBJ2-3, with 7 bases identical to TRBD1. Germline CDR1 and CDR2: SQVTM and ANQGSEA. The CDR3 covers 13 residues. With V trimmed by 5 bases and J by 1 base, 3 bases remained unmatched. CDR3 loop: CSVSTGGTDTQYF. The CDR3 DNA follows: TGCAGCGTTTCTACAGGGGGCACAGATACGCAGTATTTT.

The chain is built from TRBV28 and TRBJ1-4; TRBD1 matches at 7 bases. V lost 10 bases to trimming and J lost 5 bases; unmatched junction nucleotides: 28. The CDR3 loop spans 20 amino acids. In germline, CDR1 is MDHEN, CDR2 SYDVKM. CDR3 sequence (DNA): TGTGCCACCTACGGGGGGGAACAGGGGTCTCGAAGGGGTCTGAATGAAAAACTGTTTTTT. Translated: CATYGGEQGSRRGLNEKLFF. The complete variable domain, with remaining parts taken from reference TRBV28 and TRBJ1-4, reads DVKVTQSSRYLVKRTGEKVFLECVQDMDHENMFWYRQDPGLGLRLIYFSYDVKMKEKGDIPEGYSVSREKKERFSLILESASTNQTSMYLCATYGGEQGSRRGLNEKLFFGSGTQLSVL.